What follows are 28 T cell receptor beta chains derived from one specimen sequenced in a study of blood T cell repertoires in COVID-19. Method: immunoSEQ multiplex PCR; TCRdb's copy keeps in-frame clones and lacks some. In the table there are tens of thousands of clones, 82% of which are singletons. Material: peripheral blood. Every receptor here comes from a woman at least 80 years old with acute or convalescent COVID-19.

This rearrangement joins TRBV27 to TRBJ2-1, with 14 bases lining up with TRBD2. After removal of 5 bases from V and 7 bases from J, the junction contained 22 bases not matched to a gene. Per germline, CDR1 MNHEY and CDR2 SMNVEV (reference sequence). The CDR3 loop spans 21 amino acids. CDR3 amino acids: CASSTRTPRTSGRRAGNEQFF. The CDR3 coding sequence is TGTGCCAGCAGTACCAGGACACCAAGGACTAGCGGGAGGAGGGCGGGTAATGAGCAGTTCTTC.

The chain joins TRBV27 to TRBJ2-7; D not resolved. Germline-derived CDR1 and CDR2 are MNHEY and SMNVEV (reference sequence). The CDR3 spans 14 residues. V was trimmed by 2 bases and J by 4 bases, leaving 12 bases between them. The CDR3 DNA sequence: TGTGCCAGCAGTTTAGGTACGTCCGGGTACGAGCAGTACTTC. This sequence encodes CASSLGTSGYEQYF.

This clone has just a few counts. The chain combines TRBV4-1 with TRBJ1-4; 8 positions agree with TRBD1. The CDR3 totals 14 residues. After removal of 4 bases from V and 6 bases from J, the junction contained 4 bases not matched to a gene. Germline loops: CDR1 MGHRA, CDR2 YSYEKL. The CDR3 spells CASSRTGWDEKLFF. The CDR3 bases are TGCGCCAGCAGCCGGACAGGGTGGGATGAAAAACTGTTTTTT.

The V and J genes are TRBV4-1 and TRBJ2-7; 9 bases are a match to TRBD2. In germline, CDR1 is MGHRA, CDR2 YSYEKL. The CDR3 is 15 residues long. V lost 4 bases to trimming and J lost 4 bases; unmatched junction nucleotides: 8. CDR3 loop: CASSPRVAGAYEQYF. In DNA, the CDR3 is TGCGCCAGCAGCCCCCGGGTAGCGGGAGCGTACGAGCAGTACTTC.

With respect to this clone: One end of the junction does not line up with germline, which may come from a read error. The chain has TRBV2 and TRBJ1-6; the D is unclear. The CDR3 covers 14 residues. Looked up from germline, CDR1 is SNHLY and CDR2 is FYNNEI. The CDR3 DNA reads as TGTGCCAACAGTGAAAACGGGTATAATTCACCCCTCCACTTT. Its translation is CANSENGYNSPLHF.

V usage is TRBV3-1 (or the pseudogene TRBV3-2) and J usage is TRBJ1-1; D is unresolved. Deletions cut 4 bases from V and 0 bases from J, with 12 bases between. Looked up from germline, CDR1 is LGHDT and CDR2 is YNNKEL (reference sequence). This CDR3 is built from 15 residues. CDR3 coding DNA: TGTGCCAGCAGCCCCAGTGGGCGCGTGAACACTGAAGCTTTCTTT. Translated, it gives CASSPSGRVNTEAFF.

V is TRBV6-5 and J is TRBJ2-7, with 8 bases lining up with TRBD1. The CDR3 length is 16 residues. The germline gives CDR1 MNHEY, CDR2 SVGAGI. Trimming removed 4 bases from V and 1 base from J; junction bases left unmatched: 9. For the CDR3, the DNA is TGTGCCAGCAGTTCCTTAAAAGGGACAGGATCCTACGAGCAGTACTTC. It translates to CASSSLKGTGSYEQYF.

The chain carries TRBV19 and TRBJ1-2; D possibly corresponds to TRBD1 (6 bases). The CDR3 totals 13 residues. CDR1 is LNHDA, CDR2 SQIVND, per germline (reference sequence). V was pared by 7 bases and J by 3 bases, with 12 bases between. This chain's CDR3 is CASNRGAYYGYTF. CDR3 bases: TGTGCCAGTAACCGGGGGGCGTACTATGGCTACACCTTC.

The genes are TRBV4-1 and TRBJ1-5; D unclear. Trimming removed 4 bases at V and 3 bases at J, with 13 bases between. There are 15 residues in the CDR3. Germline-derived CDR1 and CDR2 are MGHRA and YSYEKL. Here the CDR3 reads CASSLLFVPNQPQHF. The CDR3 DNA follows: TGCGCCAGCAGCCTCCTTTTCGTTCCCAATCAGCCCCAGCATTTT.

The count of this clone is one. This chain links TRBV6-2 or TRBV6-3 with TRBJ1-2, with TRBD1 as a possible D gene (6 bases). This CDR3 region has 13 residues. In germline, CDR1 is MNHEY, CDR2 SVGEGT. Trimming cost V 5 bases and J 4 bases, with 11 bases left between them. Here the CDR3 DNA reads TGTGCCAGCAGTCCCCAGGGGAGCTATGGCTACACCTTC. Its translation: CASSPQGSYGYTF.

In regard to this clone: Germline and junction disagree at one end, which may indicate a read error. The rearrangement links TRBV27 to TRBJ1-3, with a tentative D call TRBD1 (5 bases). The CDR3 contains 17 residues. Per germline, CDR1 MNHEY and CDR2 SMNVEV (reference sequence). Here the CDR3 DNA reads TGTGCCAGCAGCTTATTCGGGTCGGGGGGGACTGGAAACACCATATATTTT. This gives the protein CASSLFGSGGTGNTIYF.

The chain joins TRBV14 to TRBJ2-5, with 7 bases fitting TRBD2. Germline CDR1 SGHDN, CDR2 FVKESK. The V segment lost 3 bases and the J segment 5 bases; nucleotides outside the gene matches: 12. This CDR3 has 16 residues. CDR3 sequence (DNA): TGTGCCAGCAGCCACCTAGGACTAGACTTTATTGAGACCCAGTACTTC. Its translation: CASSHLGLDFIETQYF. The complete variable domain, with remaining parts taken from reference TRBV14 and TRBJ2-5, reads EAGVTQFPSHSVIEKGQTVTLRCDPISGHDNLYWYRRVMGKEIKFLLHFVKESKQDESGMPNNRFLAERTGGTYSTLKVQPAELEDSGVYFCASSHLGLDFIETQYFGPGTRLLVL.

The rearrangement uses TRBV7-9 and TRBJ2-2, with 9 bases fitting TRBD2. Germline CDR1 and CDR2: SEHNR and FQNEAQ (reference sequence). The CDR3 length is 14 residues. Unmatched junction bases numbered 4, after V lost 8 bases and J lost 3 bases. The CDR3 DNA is TGTGCCAGCCTAGCGGGAACGCACACCGGGGAGCTGTTTTTT. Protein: CASLAGTHTGELFF.

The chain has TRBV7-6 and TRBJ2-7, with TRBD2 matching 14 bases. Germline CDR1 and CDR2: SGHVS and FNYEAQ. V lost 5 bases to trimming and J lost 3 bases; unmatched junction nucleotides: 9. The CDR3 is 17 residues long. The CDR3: CASSAGLAGGQNYEQYF. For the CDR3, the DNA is TGTGCCAGCAGCGCCGGACTAGCGGGAGGTCAGAACTACGAGCAGTACTTC.

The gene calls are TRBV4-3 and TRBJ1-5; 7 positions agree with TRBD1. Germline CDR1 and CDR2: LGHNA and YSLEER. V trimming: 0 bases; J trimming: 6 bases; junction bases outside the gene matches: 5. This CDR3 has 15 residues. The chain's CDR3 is CASSQEQGGGQPQHF. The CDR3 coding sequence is TGCGCCAGCAGCCAAGAGCAGGGGGGCGGTCAGCCCCAGCATTTT.

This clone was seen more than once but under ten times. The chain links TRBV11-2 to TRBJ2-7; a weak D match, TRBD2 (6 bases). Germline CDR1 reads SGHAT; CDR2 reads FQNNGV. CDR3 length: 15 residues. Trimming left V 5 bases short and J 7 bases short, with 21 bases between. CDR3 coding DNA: TGTGCCAGCAGCCTTCTTGGGACTCAGACGGGGGAGCAGTACTTC. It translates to CASSLLGTQTGEQYF.

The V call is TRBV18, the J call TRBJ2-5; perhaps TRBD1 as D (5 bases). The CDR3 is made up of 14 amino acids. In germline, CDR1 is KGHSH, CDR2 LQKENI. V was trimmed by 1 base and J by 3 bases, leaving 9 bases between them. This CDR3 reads CASSPLGQKETQYF. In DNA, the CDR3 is TGTGCCAGCTCACCACTGGGGCAGAAAGAGACCCAGTACTTC.

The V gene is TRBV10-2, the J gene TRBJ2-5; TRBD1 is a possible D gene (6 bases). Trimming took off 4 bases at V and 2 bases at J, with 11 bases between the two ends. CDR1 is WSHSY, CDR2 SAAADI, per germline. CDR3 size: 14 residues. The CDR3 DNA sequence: TGCGCCAGCAGTGTAGGGGGTCCTCAAGAGACCCAGTACTTC. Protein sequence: CASSVGGPQETQYF.

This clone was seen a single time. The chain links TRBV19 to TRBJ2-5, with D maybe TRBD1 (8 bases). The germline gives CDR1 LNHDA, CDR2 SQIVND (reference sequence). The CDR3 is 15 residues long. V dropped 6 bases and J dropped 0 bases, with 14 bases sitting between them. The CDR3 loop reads CASRVQGGYQETQYF. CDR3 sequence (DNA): TGTGCCAGTAGGGTACAGGGGGGGTACCAAGAGACCCAGTACTTC.

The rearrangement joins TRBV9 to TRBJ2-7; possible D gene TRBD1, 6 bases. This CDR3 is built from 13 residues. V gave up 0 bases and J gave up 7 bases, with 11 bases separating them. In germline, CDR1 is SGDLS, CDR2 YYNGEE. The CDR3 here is CASSVVPGQEQYF. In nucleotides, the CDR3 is TGTGCCAGCAGCGTAGTACCCGGACAGGAGCAGTACTTC.

Here the CDR3 reads CASSLALSASSYEQYF. The CDR3 bases are TGTGCCAGCAGCTTAGCGCTAAGCGCCAGCTCCTACGAGCAGTACTTC. The V and J genes are TRBV7-9 and TRBJ2-7; D gene uncertain. The germline V gene has CDR1 SEHNR and CDR2 FQNEAQ (reference sequence). V lost 0 bases, J lost 0 bases, and 12 bases lay in between. The CDR3 spans 16 residues.

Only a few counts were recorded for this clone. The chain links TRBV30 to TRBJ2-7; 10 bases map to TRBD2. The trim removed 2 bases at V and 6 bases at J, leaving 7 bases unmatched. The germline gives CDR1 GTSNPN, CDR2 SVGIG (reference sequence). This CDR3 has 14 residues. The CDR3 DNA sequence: TGTGCCTGGAGTAGGCTAGCGGGAGCCGCCGAGCAGTACTTC. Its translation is CAWSRLAGAAEQYF.

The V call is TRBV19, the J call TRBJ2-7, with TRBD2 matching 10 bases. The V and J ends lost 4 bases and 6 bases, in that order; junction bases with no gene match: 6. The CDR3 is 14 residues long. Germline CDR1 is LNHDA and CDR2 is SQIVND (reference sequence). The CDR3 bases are TGTGCCAGTAGTAGTAGCGGGAGGAGGGGCGAGCAGTACTTC. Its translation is CASSSSGRRGEQYF.

CDR3 sequence (DNA): TGTGCCAGCAGCTTGGGGACAGGGATCGGTAGCACAGATACGCAGTATTTT. It is translated as CASSLGTGIGSTDTQYF. The chain recombines TRBV7-2 with TRBJ2-3; 9 bases are a match to TRBD1. This CDR3 contains 17 residues. Trimming at V came to 3 bases and at J to 0 bases, leaving 7 bases not matched to a gene. In germline, CDR1 is SGHTA, CDR2 FQGNSA.

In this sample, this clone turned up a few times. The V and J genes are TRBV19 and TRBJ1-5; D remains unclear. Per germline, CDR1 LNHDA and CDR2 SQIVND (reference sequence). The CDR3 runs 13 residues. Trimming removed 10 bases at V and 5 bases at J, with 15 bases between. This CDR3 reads CATSLSNYQPQHF. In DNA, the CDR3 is TGTGCCACCTCGCTCTCCAACTATCAGCCCCAGCATTTT.

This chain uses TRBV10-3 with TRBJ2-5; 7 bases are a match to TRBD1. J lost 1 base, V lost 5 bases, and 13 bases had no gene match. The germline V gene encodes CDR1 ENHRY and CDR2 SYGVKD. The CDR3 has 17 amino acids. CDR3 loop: CAISKPTGSGGQETQYF. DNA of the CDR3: TGTGCCATCAGTAAACCGACAGGATCAGGGGGCCAAGAGACCCAGTACTTC.

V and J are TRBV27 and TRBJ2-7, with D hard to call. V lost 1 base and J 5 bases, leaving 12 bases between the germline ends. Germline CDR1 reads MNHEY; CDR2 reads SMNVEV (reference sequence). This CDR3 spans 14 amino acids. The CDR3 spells CASSLLARINEQYF. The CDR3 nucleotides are TGTGCCAGCAGTTTATTGGCCAGGATTAACGAGCAGTACTTC.

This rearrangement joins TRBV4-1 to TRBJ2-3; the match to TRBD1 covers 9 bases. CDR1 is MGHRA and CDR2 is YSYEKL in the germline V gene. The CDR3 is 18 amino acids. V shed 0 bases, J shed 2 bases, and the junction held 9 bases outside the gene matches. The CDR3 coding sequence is TGCGCCAGCAGCCAAGATCTGGCCCGGGACAGGGCCACAGATACGCAGTATTTT. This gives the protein CASSQDLARDRATDTQYF.